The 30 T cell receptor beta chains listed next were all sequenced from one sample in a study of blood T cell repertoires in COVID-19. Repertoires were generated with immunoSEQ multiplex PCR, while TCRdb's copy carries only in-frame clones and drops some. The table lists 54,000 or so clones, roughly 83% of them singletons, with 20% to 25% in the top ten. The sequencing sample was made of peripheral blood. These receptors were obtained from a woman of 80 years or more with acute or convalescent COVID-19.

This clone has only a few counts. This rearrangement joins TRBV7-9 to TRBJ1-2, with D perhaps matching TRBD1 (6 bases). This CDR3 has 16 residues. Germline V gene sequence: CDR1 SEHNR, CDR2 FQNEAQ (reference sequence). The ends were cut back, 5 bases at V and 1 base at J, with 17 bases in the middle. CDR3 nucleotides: TGTGCCAGCAGCCTTATCACACAGGGATTTAACTATGGCTACACCTTC. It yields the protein CASSLITQGFNYGYTF.

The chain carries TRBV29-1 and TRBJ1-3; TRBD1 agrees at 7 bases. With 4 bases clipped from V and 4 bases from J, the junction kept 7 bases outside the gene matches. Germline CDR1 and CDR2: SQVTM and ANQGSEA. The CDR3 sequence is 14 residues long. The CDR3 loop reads CSVGETGRGNTIYF. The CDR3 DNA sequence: TGCAGCGTTGGGGAGACAGGGAGGGGAAACACCATATATTTT.

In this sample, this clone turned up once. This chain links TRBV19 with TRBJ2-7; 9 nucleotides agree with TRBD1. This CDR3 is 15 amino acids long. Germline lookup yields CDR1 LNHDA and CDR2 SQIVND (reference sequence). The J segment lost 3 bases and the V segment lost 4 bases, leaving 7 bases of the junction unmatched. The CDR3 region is CASSTGQGFNYEQYF. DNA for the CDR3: TGTGCCAGTAGTACCGGACAGGGGTTTAACTACGAGCAGTACTTC.

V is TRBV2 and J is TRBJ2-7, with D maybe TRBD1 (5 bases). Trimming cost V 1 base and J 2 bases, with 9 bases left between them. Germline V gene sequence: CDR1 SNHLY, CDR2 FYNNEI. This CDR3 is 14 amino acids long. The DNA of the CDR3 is TGTGCCAGCAGTGAAGTGGGGCAACCCTACGAGCAGTACGTC. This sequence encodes CASSEVGQPYEQYV.

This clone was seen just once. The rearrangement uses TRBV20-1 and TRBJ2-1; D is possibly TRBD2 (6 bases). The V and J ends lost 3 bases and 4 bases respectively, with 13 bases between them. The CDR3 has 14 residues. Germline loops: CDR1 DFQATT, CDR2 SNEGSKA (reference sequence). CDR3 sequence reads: CSASWGVPYNEQFF. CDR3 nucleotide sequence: TGCAGTGCTAGTTGGGGGGTCCCGTACAATGAGCAGTTCTTC.

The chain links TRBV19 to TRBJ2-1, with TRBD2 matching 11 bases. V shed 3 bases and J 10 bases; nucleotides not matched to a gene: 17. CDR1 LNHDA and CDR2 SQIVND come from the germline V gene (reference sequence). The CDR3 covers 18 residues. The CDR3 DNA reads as TGTGCCAGTAGTATCATTTTGGGAACTAGCGGGGGCCGTCGCGAGCAGTTCTTC. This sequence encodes CASSIILGTSGGRREQFF.

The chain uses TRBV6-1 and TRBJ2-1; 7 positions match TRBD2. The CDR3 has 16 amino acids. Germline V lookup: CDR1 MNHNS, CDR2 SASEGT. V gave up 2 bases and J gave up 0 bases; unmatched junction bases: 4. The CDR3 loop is CASSELGGSSYNEQFF. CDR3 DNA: TGTGCCAGCAGTGAATTGGGCGGGAGCTCCTACAATGAGCAGTTCTTC.

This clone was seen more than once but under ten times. The CDR3 bases are TGTGCCAGCAGCCGGGGGGAGGGAGGAACAGATACGCAGTATTTT. Encoded protein: CASSRGEGGTDTQYF. The rearrangement joins TRBV3-1 (or the pseudogene TRBV3-2) to TRBJ2-3; TRBD2 matches 7 bases. Germline V lookup: CDR1 LGHDT, CDR2 YNNKEL (reference sequence). V lost 4 bases and J lost 3; bases outside the gene matches: 7. This CDR3 is 15 amino acids long.

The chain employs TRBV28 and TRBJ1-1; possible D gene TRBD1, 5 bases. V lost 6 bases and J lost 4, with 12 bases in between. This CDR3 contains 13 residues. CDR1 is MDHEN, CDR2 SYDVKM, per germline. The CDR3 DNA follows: TGTGCCAGCAGCCGATCAGGGTTCACTGAAGCTTTCTTT. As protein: CASSRSGFTEAFF.

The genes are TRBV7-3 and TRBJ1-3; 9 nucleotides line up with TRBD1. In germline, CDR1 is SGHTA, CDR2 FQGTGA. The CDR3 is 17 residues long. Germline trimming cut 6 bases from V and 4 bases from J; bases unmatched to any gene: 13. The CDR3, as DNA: TGTGCCAGCAGGATACTTGGGACAGGGAAATCCGGAAACACCATATATTTT. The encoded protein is CASRILGTGKSGNTIYF.

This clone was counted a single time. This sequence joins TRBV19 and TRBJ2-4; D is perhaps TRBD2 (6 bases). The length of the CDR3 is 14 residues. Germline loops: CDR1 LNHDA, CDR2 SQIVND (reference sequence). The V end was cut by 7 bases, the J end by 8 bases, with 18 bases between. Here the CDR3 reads CASNGGQPTDIQYF. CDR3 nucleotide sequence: TGTGCCAGTAACGGAGGGCAGCCCACGGACATTCAGTACTTC.

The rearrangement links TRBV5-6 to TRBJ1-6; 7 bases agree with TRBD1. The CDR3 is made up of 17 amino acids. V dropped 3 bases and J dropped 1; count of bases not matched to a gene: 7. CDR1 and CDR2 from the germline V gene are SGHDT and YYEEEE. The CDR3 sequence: CASSYKTTGSYNSPLHF. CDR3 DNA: TGTGCCAGCAGCTATAAAACGACAGGGTCCTATAATTCACCCCTCCACTTT.

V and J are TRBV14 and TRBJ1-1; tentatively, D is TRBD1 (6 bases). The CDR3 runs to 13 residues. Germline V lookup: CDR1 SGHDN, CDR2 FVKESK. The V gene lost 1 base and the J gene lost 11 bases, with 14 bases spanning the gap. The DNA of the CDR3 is TGTGCCAGCAGCCAAGCCCCGAACAGGGAGGCTTTCTTT. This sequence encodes CASSQAPNREAFF.

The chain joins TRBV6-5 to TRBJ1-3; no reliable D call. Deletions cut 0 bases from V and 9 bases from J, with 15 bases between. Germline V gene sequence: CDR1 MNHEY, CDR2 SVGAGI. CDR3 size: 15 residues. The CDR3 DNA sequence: TGTGCCAGCAGTTACTCGAACCCCGGGTTTGGCACCATATATTTT. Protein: CASSYSNPGFGTIYF.

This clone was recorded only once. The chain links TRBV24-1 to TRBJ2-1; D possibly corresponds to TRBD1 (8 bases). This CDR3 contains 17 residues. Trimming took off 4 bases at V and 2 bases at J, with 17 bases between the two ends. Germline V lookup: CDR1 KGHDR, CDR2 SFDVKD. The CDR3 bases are TGTGCCACCAGTGACCCAGGGGGCGGGGGAACCTACAATGAGCAGTTCTTC. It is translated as CATSDPGGGGTYNEQFF.

The CDR3 reads CASSPYGESHEQYF. DNA of the CDR3: TGTGCCAGCAGCCCTTATGGGGAGTCCCACGAGCAGTACTTC. This sequence joins TRBV14 and TRBJ2-7, with a tentative D call TRBD2 (5 bases). The CDR3 contains 14 residues. V lost 4 bases and J 5 bases, leaving 15 bases between the germline ends. The germline gives CDR1 SGHDN, CDR2 FVKESK.

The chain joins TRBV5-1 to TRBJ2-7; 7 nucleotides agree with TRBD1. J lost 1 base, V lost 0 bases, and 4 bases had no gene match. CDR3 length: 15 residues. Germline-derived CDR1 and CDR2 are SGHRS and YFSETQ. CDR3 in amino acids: CASSLGGTASYEQYF. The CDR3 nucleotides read TGCGCCAGCAGCTTGGGGGGGACAGCTTCCTACGAGCAGTACTTC.

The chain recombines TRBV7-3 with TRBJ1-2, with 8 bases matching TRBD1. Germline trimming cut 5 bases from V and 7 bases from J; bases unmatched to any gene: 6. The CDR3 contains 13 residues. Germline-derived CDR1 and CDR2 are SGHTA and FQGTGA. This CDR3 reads CASSAGGLFGYTF. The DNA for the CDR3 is TGTGCCAGCAGCGCAGGGGGCTTGTTTGGCTACACCTTC.

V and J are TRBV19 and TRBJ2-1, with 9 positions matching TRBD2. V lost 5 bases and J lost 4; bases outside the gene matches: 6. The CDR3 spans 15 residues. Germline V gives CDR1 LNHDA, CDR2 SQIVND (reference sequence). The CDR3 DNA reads TGTGCCAGTAGTCCGGCTAGCGGGACTTACAATGAGCAGTTCTTC. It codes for CASSPASGTYNEQFF.

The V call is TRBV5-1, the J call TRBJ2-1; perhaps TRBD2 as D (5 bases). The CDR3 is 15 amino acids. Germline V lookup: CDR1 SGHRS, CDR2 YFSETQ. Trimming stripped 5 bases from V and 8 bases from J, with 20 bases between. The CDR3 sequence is CASSQEASRAYEQFF. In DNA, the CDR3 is TGCGCCAGCAGTCAGGAGGCTAGCCGGGCGTATGAGCAGTTCTTC. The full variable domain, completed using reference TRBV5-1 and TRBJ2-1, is KAGVTQTPRYLIKTRGQQVTLSCSPISGHRSVSWYQQTPGQGLQFLFEYFSETQRNKGNFPGRFSGRQFSNSRSEMNVSTLELGDSALYLCASSQEASRAYEQFFGPGTRLTVL.

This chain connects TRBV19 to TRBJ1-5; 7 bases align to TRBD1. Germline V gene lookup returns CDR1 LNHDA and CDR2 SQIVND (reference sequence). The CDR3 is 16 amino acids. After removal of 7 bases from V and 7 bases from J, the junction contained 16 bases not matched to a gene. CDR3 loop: CASIEAMTGKGQPQHF. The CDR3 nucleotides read TGTGCCAGTATAGAGGCGATGACAGGGAAGGGGCAGCCCCAGCATTTT. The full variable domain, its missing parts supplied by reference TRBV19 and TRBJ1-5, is DGGITQSPKYLFRKEGQNVTLSCEQNLNHDAMYWYRQDPGQGLRLIYYSQIVNDFQKGDIAEGYSVSREKKESFPLTVTSAQKNPTAFYLCASIEAMTGKGQPQHFGDGTRLSIL.

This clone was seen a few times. The chain's CDR3 is CASSGGSARANEQFF. The CDR3, as DNA: TGTGCCAGCAGCGGAGGGTCAGCGCGGGCCAATGAGCAGTTCTTC. The J gene is TRBJ2-1, the V gene TRBV9, with TRBD2 as a possible D gene (5 bases). CDR3 length: 15 amino acids. Per the germline V gene, CDR1 is SGDLS and CDR2 is YYNGEE. V lost 3 bases, J lost 6 bases, and 16 bases lay in between.

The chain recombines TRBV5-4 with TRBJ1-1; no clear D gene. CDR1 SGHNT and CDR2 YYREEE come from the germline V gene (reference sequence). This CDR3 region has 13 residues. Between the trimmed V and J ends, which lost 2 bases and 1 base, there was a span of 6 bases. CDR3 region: CASSFDRNTEAFF. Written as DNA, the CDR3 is TGTGCCAGCAGCTTTGATAGGAACACTGAAGCTTTCTTT. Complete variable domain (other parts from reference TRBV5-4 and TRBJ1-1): ETGVTQSPTHLIKTRGQQVTLRCSSQSGHNTVSWYQQALGQGPQFIFQYYREEENGRGNFPPRFSGLQFPNYSSELNVNALELDDSALYLCASSFDRNTEAFFGQGTRLTVV.

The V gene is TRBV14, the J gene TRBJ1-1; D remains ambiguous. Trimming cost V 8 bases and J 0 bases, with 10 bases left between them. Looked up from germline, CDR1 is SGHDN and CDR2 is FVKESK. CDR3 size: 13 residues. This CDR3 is CASAEQLNTEAFF. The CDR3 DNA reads TGTGCCAGCGCTGAACAGCTGAACACTGAAGCTTTCTTT.

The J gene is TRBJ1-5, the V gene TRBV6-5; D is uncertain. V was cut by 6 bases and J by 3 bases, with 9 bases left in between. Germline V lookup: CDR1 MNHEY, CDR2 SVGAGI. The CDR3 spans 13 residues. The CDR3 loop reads CASSLTFNQPQHF. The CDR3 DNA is TGTGCCAGCAGCCTGACTTTCAATCAGCCCCAGCATTTT.

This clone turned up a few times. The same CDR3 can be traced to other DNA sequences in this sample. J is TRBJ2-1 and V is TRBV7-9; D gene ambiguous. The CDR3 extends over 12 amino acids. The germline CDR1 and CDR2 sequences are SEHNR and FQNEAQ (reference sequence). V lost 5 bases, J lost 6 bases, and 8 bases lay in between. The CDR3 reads CASSPLSNEQFF. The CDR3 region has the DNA TGTGCCAGCAGCCCACTTTCCAATGAGCAGTTCTTC.

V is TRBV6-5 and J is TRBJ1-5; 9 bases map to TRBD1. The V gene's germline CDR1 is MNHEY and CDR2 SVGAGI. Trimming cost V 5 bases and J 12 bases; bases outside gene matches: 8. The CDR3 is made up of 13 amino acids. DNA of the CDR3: TGTGCCAGCAGTACCCCCGGGACAGGGTTCCAGCATTTT. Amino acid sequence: CASSTPGTGFQHF.

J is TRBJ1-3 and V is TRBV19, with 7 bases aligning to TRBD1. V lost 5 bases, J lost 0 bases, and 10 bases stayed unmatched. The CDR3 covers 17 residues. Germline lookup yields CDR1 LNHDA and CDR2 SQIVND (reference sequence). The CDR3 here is CASSQTGTVGSGNTIYF. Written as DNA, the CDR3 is TGTGCCAGTAGTCAGACCGGGACAGTGGGCTCTGGAAACACCATATATTTT.

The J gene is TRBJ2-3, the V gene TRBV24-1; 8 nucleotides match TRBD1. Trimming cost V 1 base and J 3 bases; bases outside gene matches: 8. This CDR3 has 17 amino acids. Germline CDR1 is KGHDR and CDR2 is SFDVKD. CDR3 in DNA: TGTGCCACCAGTGATTTTGGTGGAGACAGGGGAACAGATACGCAGTATTTT. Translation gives CATSDFGGDRGTDTQYF.

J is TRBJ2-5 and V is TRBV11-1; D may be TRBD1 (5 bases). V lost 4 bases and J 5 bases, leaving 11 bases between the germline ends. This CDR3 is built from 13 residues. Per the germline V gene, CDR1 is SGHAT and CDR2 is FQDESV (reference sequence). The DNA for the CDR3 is TGTGCCAGCAGCTCCCAGGGCTTGGAGACCCAGTACTTC. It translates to CASSSQGLETQYF.